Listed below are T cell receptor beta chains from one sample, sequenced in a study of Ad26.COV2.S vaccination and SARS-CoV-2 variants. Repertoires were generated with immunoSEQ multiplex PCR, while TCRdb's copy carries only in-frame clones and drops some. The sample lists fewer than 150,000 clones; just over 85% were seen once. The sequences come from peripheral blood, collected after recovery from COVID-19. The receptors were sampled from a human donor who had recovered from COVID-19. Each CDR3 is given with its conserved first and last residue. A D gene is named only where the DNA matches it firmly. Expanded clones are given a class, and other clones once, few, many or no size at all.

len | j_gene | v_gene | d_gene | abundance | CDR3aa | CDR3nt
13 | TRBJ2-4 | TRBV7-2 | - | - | CASSSAPGNIQYF | TGTGCCAGCAGCTCAGCGCCCGGTAACATTCAGTACTTC
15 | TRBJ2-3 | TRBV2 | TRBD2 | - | CASTGGSGGSDTQYF | TGTGCCTCTACCGGGGGTAGCGGGGGATCAGATACGCAGTATTTT
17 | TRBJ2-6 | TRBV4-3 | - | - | CASSQGQALSGANVLTF | TGCGCCAGCAGCCAAGGACAGGCCCTATCTGGGGCCAACGTCCTGACTTTC
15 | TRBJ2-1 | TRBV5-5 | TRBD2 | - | CASSPLTSHLFEQFF | TGTGCCAGCAGCCCACTGACTAGCCACTTATTTGAGCAGTTCTTC
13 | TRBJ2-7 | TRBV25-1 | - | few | CASSEYSPGEQYF | TGTGCCAGCAGTGAATACTCCCCTGGAGAGCAGTACTTC
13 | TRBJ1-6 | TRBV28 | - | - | CASGDNYNSPLHF | TGTGCCAGCGGGGACAACTATAATTCACCCCTCCACTTT
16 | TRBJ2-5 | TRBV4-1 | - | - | CASSSRYLRGQETQYF | TGCGCCAGCAGCTCAAGGTATCTTAGAGGCCAAGAGACCCAGTACTTC
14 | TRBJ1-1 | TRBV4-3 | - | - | CASSREGGRTEAFF | TGCGCCAGCAGCCGAGAGGGGGGGCGGACTGAAGCTTTCTTT
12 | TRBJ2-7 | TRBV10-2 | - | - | CASMQGSGEQYF | TGCGCCAGCATGCAGGGATCGGGCGAGCAGTACTTC
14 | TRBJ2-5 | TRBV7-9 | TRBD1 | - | CASSDDRVGETQYF | TGTGCCAGCAGCGATGACAGGGTTGGGGAGACCCAGTACTTC
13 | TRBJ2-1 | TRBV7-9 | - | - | CASSPLGGNEQFF | TGTGCCAGCAGCCCCTTGGGCGGGAATGAGCAGTTCTTC
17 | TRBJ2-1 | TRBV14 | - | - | CASSQDGFSSSYNEQFF | TGTGCCAGCAGCCAAGATGGATTCAGTAGCTCCTACAATGAGCAGTTCTTC
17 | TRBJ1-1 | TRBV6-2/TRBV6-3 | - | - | CASSFGTLSLANTEAFF | TGTGCCAGCAGTTTCGGGACACTCTCCCTGGCGAACACTGAAGCTTTCTTT
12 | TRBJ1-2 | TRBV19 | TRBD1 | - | CASSDRGYGYTF | TGTGCCAGTAGTGACAGGGGCTATGGCTACACCTTC
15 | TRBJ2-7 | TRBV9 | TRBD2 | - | CASSVNGGGTYEQYF | TGTGCCAGCAGCGTAAATGGCGGGGGAACTTACGAGCAGTACTTC
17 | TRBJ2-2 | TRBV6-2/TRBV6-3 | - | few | CASSYFRDQPNTGELFF | TGTGCCAGCAGTTACTTCAGGGACCAACCGAACACCGGGGAGCTGTTTTTT
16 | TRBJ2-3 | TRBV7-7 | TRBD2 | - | CASSPIDSGGADTQYF | TGTGCTAGCAGCCCTATTGACAGCGGGGGGGCGGATACGCAGTATTTT
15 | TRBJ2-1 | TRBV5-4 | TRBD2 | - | CASSLGAGGFNEQFF | TGTGCCAGCAGCCTAGGAGCGGGGGGGTTCAATGAGCAGTTCTTC
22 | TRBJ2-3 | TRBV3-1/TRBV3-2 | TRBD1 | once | CASSLPDRGKIGRCPGTDTQYF | TGTGCCAGCAGCCTACCGGACAGGGGGAAAATAGGACGATGCCCTGGCACAGATACGCAGTATTTT
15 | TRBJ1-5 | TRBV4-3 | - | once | CASSQESTGNQPQHF | TGCGCCAGCAGCCAAGAAAGCACGGGGAATCAGCCCCAGCATTTT
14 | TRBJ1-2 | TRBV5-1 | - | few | CASGSGQPLYGYTF | TGCGCCAGCGGCTCCGGACAGCCCCTCTATGGCTACACCTTC
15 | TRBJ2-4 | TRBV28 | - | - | CASSEQDKDKNIQYF | TGTGCCAGCAGCGAACAGGACAAAGACAAAAACATTCAGTACTTC
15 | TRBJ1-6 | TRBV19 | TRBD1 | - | CASSPGQGANPPLHF | TGTGCCAGTAGTCCGGGACAGGGGGCGAATCCACCCCTCCACTTT
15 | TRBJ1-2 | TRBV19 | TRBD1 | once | CASSGGTGGRDGYTF | TGTGCCAGTAGTGGGGGGACAGGGGGCCGGGATGGCTACACCTTC
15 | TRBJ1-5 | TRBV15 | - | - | CATSREGHPDQPQHF | TGTGCCACCAGCAGAGAGGGACATCCGGATCAGCCCCAGCATTTT
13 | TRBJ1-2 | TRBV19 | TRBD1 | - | CASSKKGAVGYTF | TGTGCCAGTAGTAAGAAGGGGGCAGTTGGCTACACCTTC
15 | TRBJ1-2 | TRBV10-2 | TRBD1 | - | CASRRDRVVTNGYTF | TGCGCCAGCCGGCGGGACAGGGTCGTGACGAATGGCTACACCTTC
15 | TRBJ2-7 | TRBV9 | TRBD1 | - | CASSVAGQGAAEQYF | TGTGCCAGCAGCGTGGCTGGACAGGGAGCCGCCGAGCAGTACTTC
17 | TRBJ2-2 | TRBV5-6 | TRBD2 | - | CASRSGASGGYTGELFF | TGTGCCAGCAGGTCCGGGGCTAGCGGGGGTTACACCGGGGAGCTGTTTTTT
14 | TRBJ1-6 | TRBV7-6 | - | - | CASSRRADNSPLHF | TGTGCCAGCAGCCGCCGTGCAGATAATTCACCCCTCCACTTT
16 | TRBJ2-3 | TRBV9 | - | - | CASSSRTGVSTDTQYF | TGTGCCAGCAGCTCCCGGACCGGAGTGTCCACAGATACGCAGTATTTT
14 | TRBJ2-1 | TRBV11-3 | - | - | CASSLDLGNNEQFF | TGTGCCAGCAGCTTAGATCTGGGTAACAATGAGCAGTTCTTC
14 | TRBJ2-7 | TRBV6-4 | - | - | CASSDSNGPYEQYF | TGTGCCAGCAGTGACTCTAACGGTCCCTACGAGCAGTACTTC
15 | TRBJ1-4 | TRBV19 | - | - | CASSSTGGTNEKLFF | TGTGCCAGTAGTAGCACCGGGGGAACTAATGAAAAACTGTTTTTT
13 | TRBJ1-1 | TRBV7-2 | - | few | CASSLDRNTEAFF | TGTGCCAGCAGCTTAGACAGGAACACTGAAGCTTTCTTT
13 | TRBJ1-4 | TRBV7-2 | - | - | CASSFSTNEKLFF | TGTGCCAGCAGCTTCTCAACTAATGAAAAACTGTTTTTT
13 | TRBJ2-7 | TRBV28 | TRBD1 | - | CASSLRTGGEQYF | TGTGCCAGCAGTTTAAGGACAGGGGGCGAGCAGTACTTC
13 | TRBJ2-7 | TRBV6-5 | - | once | CATLGEGGYEQYF | TGTGCCACCCTGGGAGAGGGAGGCTACGAGCAGTACTTC
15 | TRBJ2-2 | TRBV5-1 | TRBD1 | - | CASSLTGGSEGELFF | TGCGCCAGCAGTTTGACAGGGGGCTCCGAGGGGGAGCTGTTTTTT